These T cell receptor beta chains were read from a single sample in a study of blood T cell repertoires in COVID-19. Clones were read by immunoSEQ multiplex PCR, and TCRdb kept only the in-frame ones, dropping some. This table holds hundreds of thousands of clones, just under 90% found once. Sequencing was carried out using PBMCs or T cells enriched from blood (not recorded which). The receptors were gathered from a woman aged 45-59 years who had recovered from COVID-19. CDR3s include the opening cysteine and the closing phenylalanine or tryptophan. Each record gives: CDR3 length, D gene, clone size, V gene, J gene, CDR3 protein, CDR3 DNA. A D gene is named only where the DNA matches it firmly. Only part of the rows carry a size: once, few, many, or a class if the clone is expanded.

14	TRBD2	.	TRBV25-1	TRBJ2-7	CASIGTSGGYEQYF	TGTGCCAGCATAGGGACTAGCGGGGGTTACGAGCAGTACTTC
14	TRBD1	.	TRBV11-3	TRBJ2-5	CASSSGTGWETQYF	TGTGCCAGCAGCTCAGGGACAGGGTGGGAGACCCAGTACTTC
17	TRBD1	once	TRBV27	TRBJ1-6	CASSNRQGTGGSSPLHF	TGTGCCAGCAGTAACAGACAGGGAACGGGTGGAAGTTCACCCCTCCACTTT
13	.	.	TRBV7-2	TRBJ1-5	CASSYDYGLPQHF	TGTGCCAGCAGCTACGACTATGGGCTACCCCAGCATTTT
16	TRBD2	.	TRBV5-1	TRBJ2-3	CASSKLAGEAADTQYF	TGCGCCAGCAGCAAGCTAGCGGGGGAGGCGGCAGATACGCAGTATTTT
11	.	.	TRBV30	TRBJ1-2	CAWTVNYGYTF	TGTGCCTGGACAGTTAACTATGGCTACACCTTC
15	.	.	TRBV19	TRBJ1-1	CASSIPGGIGTEAFF	TGTGCCAGTAGTATCCCGGGCGGGATTGGGACTGAAGCTTTCTTT
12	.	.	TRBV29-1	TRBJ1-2	CSVSREGYGYTF	TGCAGCGTTTCTCGTGAGGGCTATGGCTACACCTTC
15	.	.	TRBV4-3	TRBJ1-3	CASSQEQISGNTIYF	TGCGCCAGCAGCCAAGAACAGATCTCTGGAAACACCATATATTTT
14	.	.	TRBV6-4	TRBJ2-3	CASSPTQTTDTQYF	TGTGCCAGCAGCCCGACACAGACCACAGATACGCAGTATTTT
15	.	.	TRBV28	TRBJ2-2	CASSLSPRNTGELFF	TGTGCCAGCAGTTTATCCCCCCGGAACACCGGGGAGCTGTTTTTT
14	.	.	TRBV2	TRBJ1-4	CASSKGIRNEKLFF	TGTGCCAGCAGTAAGGGGATCCGGAATGAAAAACTGTTTTTT
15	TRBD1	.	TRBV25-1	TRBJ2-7	CASSSGTGKLGEQYF	TGTGCCAGCAGTTCCGGGACAGGAAAGTTGGGCGAGCAGTACTTC
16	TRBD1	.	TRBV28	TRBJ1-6	CASSRGTGYYNSPLHF	TGTGCTTCCTCCCGCGGGACAGGGTATTATAATTCACCCCTCCACTTT
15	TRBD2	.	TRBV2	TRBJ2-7	CASSDRAGGFGEQYF	TGTGCCAGCAGTGACAGGGCGGGGGGGTTCGGCGAGCAGTACTTC
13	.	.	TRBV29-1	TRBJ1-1	CSVESVAVEGPFF	TGCAGCGTTGAATCGGTGGCCGTGGAGGGGCCTTTCTTT
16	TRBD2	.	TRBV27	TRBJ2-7	CASSLSTGGSSYEQYF	TGTGCCAGCAGTTTATCGACGGGGGGGAGCTCCTACGAGCAGTACTTC
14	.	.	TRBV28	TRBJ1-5	CASTLDSLNQPQHF	TGTGCCAGCACCTTGGACAGCCTCAATCAGCCCCAGCATTTT
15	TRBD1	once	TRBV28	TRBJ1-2	CASSTPGQGNYGYTF	TGTGCCAGCAGTACCCCGGGACAGGGAAACTATGGCTACACCTTC
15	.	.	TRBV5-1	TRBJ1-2	CASSLGQGLNYGYTF	TGCGCCAGCAGCTTGGGGCAGGGCCTTAACTATGGCTACACCTTC
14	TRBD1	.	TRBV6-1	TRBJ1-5	CASSDGTGFLPQHF	TGTGCCAGCAGTGACGGGACAGGGTTTTTGCCCCAGCATTTT
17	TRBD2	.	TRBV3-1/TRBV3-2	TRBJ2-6	CASSQDSGISGANVLTF	TGTGCCAGCAGCCAAGACAGCGGGATCTCTGGGGCCAACGTCCTGACTTTC
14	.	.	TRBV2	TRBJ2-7	CASSGTMNRGGQYF	TGTGCCAGCAGTGGGACGATGAACAGGGGGGGGCAGTACTTC
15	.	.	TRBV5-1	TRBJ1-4	CASSYSSNSNEKLFF	TGCGCCAGCAGTTATTCATCAAACTCTAATGAAAAACTGTTTTTT
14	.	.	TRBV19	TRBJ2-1	CATRRGRSYNEQFF	TGTGCCACGAGAAGGGGAAGGTCCTACAATGAGCAGTTCTTC
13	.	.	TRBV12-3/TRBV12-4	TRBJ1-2	CASSPDRNYGYTF	TGTGCCAGCAGTCCGGACAGAAACTATGGCTACACCTTC
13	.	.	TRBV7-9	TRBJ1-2	CASSLAGGRSYTF	TGTGCCAGCAGCTTAGCAGGGGGACGGAGCTACACCTTC
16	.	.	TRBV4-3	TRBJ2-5	CASSQDQGRTGETQYF	TGCGCCAGCAGCCAAGATCAGGGGCGCACAGGGGAGACCCAGTACTTC
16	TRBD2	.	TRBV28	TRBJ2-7	CASSLLGSGGNYEQYF	TGTGCCAGCAGTTTATTGGGTAGCGGGGGGAACTACGAGCAGTACTTC
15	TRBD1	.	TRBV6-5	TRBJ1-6	CASHAADRGNSPLHF	TGTGCCAGCCATGCCGCCGACAGGGGTAATTCACCCCTCCACTTT
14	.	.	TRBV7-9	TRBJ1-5	CASSLRRSGQPQHF	TGTGCCAGCAGCTTAAGGCGCTCGGGTCAGCCCCAGCATTTT
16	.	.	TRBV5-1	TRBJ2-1	CASRRTAGDSYNEQFF	TGCGCCAGCAGACGCACGGCAGGGGACTCCTACAATGAGCAGTTCTTC
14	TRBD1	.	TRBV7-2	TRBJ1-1	CASSPGTAGTEAFF	TGTGCCAGCAGCCCCGGGACAGCGGGCACTGAAGCTTTCTTT
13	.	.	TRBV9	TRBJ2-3	CASSVDTGDTQYF	TGTGCCAGCAGCGTGGATACGGGAGATACGCAGTATTTT
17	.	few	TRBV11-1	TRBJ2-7	CASSLALTVNLPYEQYF	TGTGCCAGCAGCTTAGCGCTAACGGTGAATCTCCCCTACGAGCAGTACTTC
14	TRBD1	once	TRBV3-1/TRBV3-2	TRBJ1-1	CASSQLGQGAEAFF	TGTGCCAGCAGCCAACTAGGACAGGGGGCTGAAGCTTTCTTT
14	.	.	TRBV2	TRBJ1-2	CASSEDRVNYGYTF	TGTGCCAGCAGTGAAGACAGGGTAAACTATGGCTACACCTTC
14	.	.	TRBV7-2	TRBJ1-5	CASSLTGSNQPQHF	TGTGCCAGCAGCTTGACAGGTAGCAATCAGCCCCAGCATTTT
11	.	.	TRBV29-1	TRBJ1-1	CSSGRGNEAFF	TGCAGTTCAGGGAGGGGTAATGAAGCTTTCTTT
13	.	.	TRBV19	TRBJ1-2	CASSALDSYGYTF	TGTGCCAGTAGTGCACTCGACTCCTATGGCTACACCTTC
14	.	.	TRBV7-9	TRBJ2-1	CASSLSIGDNEQFF	TGTGCCAGCAGCTTAAGCATCGGGGATAATGAGCAGTTCTTC
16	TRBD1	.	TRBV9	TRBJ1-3	CASSSLPGGRGNTIYF	TGTGCCAGCAGCTCCTTACCAGGGGGTCGGGGAAACACCATATATTTT
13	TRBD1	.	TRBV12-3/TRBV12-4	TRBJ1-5	CASSHGTVQPQHF	TGTGCCAGCAGTCACGGGACAGTCCAGCCCCAGCATTTT
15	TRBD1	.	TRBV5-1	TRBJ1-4	CASSWGQGRNEKLFF	TGCGCCAGCAGCTGGGGACAGGGGAGGAATGAAAAACTGTTTTTT
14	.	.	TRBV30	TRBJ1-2	CAWSESGNGYGYTF	TGTGCCTGGAGTGAATCAGGGAACGGCTATGGCTACACCTTC
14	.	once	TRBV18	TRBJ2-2	CASSPDGDTGELFF	TGTGCCAGCTCACCAGACGGGGACACCGGGGAGCTGTTTTTT
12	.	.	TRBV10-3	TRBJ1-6	CAISGASPPLHF	TGTGCCATCAGTGGGGCAAGTCCACCCCTCCACTTT
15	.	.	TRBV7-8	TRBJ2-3	CASSLAWGDTDTQYF	TGTGCCAGCAGCTTAGCATGGGGGGACACAGATACGCAGTATTTT
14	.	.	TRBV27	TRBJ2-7	CASSWGGSGYEQYF	TGTGCCAGCAGCTGGGGGGGCTCTGGTTACGAGCAGTACTTC
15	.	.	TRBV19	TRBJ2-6	CASSTQGYGANVLTF	TGTGCCAGTAGTACGCAGGGTTACGGGGCCAACGTCCTGACTTTC
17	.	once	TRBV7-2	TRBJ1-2	CASSLGPAGQGNYGYTF	TGTGCCAGCAGCTTGGGTCCTGCTGGCCAGGGTAACTATGGCTACACCTTC
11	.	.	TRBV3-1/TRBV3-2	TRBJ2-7	CASGNLGEQYF	TGTGCCAGCGGCAACCTCGGGGAGCAGTACTTC
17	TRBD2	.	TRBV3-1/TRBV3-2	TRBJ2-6	CASSFGLAGAGANVLTF	TGTGCCAGCAGCTTCGGACTAGCGGGGGCTGGGGCCAACGTCCTGACTTTC
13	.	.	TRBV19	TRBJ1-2	CASSRQENYGYTF	TGTGCCAGTAGCAGACAGGAGAACTATGGCTACACCTTC